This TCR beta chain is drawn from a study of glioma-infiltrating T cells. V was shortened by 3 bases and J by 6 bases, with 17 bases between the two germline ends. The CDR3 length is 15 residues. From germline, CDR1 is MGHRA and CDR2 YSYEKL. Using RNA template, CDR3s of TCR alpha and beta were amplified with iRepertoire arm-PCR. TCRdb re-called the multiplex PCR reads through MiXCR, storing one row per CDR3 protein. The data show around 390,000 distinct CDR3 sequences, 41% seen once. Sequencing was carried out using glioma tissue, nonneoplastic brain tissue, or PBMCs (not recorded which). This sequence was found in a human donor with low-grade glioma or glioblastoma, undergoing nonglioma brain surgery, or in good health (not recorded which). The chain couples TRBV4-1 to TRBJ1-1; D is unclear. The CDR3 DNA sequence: TGCGCCAGCAGCCACCCCCTAAAGGCAGTTCCTGAAGCTTTCTTT. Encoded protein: CASSHPLKAVPEAFF.